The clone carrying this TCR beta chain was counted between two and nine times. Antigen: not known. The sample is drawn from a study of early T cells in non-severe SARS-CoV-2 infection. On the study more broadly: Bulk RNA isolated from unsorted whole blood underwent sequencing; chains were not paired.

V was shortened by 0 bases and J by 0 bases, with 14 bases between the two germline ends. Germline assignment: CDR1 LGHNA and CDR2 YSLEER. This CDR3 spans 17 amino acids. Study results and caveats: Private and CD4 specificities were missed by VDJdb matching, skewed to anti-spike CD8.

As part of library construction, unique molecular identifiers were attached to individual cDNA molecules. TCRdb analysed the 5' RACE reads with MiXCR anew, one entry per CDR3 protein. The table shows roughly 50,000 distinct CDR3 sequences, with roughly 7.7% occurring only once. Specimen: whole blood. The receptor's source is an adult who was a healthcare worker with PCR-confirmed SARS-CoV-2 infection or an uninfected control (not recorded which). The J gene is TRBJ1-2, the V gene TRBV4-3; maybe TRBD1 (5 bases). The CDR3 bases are TGCGCCAGCAGCCAAGATCGGGGGACGGGAGCTAACTATGGCTACACCTTC. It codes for CASSQDRGTGANYGYTF.